Here is one T cell receptor (beta chain) with its context. This entry belongs to a study of identical twins. Germline assignment: CDR1 MDHEN and CDR2 SYDVKM. The CDR3 has 13 amino acids. The V end was cut by 10 bases, the J end by 3 bases, with 10 bases between. TCRdb called the 5' RACE reads again in MiXCR, with one record for every CDR3 protein. The sample contains approximately 220,000 distinct CDR3 sequences, more than 6.5% of which appear only once. This sample also belongs to another study, concerning yellow fever vaccine responses in identical twins.

The sequence derives from a woman aged 18-30 years in good health. V and J are TRBV28 and TRBJ2-6; D not certain. Sequences were obtained from memory (CD45RO+) T cells sorted from blood. The CDR3 bases are TGTGCCACCAATCACGGTGGGGCCAACGTCCTGACTTTC. It translates to CATNHGGANVLTF.